This T cell receptor (beta chain) came from a study of blood T cells in healthy people across ages. Whole-study findings and limits: Donors of long life had a larger count of naive CD4+ cells and greater diversity than aged donors.

This clonotype was detected many times. The target antigen is unknown. The CDR3 runs 13 residues. V shed 5 bases and J shed 6 bases, with 14 bases lying between them. Germline V gene sequence: CDR1 SGHTA, CDR2 FQGNSA. The second PCR ran about 6 to 11 cycles with a sample-barcoded 5' primer and J-beta primers. TCRdb re-derived calls from the 5' RACE reads in MiXCR, one entry per CDR3 protein. This table has 500,000 to 700,000 distinct CDR3 sequences, approximately 30% appearing once. The clonotype was recovered from a woman aged 80 or older in good health. Sequenced input: blood. This chain connects TRBV7-2 to TRBJ2-7; no reliable D call. CDR3 sequence: CASSPLGFSEQYF. DNA of the CDR3: TGTGCCAGCAGCCCCTTGGGTTTCTCCGAGCAGTACTTC.